This T cell receptor (beta chain) was found in a study of patients and donors after allogeneic stem cell transplantation. This CDR3 is 18 amino acids long. Germline V CDR1 and CDR2: SGHAT, FQNNGV. Trimming removed 2 bases from V and 0 bases from J; junction bases left unmatched: 10. TCRdb redid the calling of the RT-PCR reads with MiXCR, one entry per CDR3 protein. The table has approximately 410,000 distinct CDR3 sequences, approximately 16% seen once. This clonotype was observed a few times. The chain is built from TRBV11-2 and TRBJ2-1; 7 bases align to TRBD2. Material for sequencing was blood, either unsorted or a sorted T cell fraction (not recorded which). This TCR derives from a human donor who was either an allogeneic HSCT recipient or a stem cell or donor lymphocyte infusion donor (not recorded which). It is not recorded whose cells these are; they may come from a transplant donor. CDR3 amino acids: CASSLRFWGGSSYNEQFF. CDR3 sequence (DNA): TGTGCCAGCAGCTTACGGTTCTGGGGAGGGAGCTCCTACAATGAGCAGTTCTTC.